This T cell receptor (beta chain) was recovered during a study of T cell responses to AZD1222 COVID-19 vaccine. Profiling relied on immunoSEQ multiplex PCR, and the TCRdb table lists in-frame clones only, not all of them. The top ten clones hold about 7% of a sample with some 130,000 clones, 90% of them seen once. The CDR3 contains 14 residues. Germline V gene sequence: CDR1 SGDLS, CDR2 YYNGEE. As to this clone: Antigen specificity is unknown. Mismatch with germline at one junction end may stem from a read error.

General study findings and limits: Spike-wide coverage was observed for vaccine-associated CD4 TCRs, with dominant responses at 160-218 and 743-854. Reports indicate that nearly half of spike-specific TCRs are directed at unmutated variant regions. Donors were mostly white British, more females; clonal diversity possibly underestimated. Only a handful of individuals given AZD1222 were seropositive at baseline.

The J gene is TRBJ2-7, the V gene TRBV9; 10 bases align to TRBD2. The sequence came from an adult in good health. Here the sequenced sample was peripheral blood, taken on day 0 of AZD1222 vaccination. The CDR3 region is CASGVSGGAYEQYF. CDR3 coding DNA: TGTGCCAGCGGCGTAAGCGGGGGGGCGTACGAGCAGTACTTC.